The entry below gives a single TCR beta chain sequence along with its context. This clonotype occurred once. Its recognized antigen is unknown. The junction does not match germline at one end; this may be a read error. Preparation of the library involved 5' RACE. The listed sequencing device is Illumina HiSeq 2500. The second PCR ran for roughly 7 to 11 cycles and used a J-beta primer mix along with a sample-barcoded 5' primer. Each TCR beta cDNA molecule received a unique molecular identifier from a template-switch 5' adaptor carrying 12 random nucleotides. At least 3 million CDR3-containing paired-end reads were obtained from each sample. All of the RNA was converted into first-strand cDNA using the Mint cDNA synthesis kit, with a TRBC-specific oligonucleotide serving as the primer. Following uracil-DNA glycosylase treatment, a first 18-cycle PCR with universal primers M1SS and BC2_uni_R was performed on all cDNA. For the original study's pipeline: Each sample was normalized by randomly selecting 1 million high-quality reads, each carrying a distinct molecular identifier. Reads with shared molecular identifiers were discarded instead of being binned into consensus sequences. MiTCR, run with a Q25 quality threshold and the strictest error-elimination algorithm, handled CDR3 identification, clonotype clustering and error correction. A nonparametric unseen species model with Euler transformation was used to estimate lower-bound total TCR beta diversity. Using fastp at Q25 and MiXCR, TCRdb reprocessed the public reads and kept productive beta chains. Each entry merges the rows of one CDR3 protein and shows their most common DNA and genes. The V and J calls come from TCRdb's annotation, not from the publication. For this sample there are nearly 1 million distinct CDR3 sequences; roughly 50% appear just once. About 21% of the sample rests with the top ten.

This sample was included in a study of blood T cells in healthy people across ages (dated by TCRdb to about 2015). Notes on the research overall: In model experiments, roughly one uniquely barcoded TCR beta cDNA molecule per two T cells was captured by template switching. Using deep sequencing normalized with unique cDNA molecular identifiers, the study measured how TCR beta repertoire diversity changes with age. The donors were split into four age groups: young (average about 15 years), middle-aged (39), aged (more than 60) and long-lived (82). To avoid experimental bias, donors of different ages were spread randomly across the sequencing lanes. Two additional independent replicas of 1 million unique cDNA reads from the same blood draw were analyzed for two donors (one aged 18 to 30 and one aged 80 or older).

CDR3 length: 14 amino acids, cysteine to phenylalanine. Of all the DNA, just the CDR3 is kept, 42 bases in frame from base 1. CDR1 and CDR2 are drawn from the germline V gene: MDHEN, SYDVKM. Results the study describes overall, beyond this receptor: Bulk unsorted PBMC profiling prevented conclusive comparison of naive and antigen-experienced compartments. Donor CMV infection status was unknown, potentially confounding age-related changes in expanded clonotypes. Compared with the aged group, the long-lived group had more naive CD4+ T cells, fewer expanded clones and increased TCR diversity, suggesting age selection. Estimates of total diversity from one million sequenced T cells were regarded as lower bounds and underestimates. Observed TCR beta diversity per million T cells fell roughly linearly with age, and a significant reduction was already apparent by age about 38. Observed TCR beta diversity correlated strongly with the percentage of naive T cells measured by flow cytometry.

The roughly 39 donors, aged about 6 to 95 years, were systemically healthy Caucasian individuals from Russia. Each donor gave roughly 11 milliliters of peripheral blood, drawn into EDTA-treated Vacutainer tubes. PBMCs were isolated by Ficoll-Paque density-gradient centrifugation, with at least 6 million obtained per sample. Trizol reagent was used to extract total RNA from PBMCs, with at least 6 micrograms per sample. Naive CD45RAhigh/CD27high T cell percentages were measured by flow cytometry on a PBMC aliquot from every donor. The material sequenced was blood. The sequence came from a woman aged 55 to 70 in good health. The chain uses TRBV28 and TRBJ1-3; no confident D gene assignment can be made. The nucleotide sequence reads as follows: TGTGCCAGCAGTTTAAGTTTGTCTGGGAACACCATATATTTT. This encodes CASSLSLSGNTIYF.